This T cell receptor beta chain was documented in a study of CD8 T cells in ankylosing spondylitis. Study conclusions and caveats: Clones tied to disease were said to be significantly enriched in matched ankylosing spondylitis synovial fluid. Disease-linked clones, CD8+, were relatively rare in peripheral blood.

This CDR3 spans 17 amino acids. V lost 4 bases and J lost 8; bases outside the gene matches: 10. The germline CDR1 and CDR2 sequences are SGHRS and YFSETQ. Each CDR3 protein gets one entry after TCRdb re-called the 5' RACE reads with MiXCR. The sample records fewer than 400,000 distinct CDR3 sequences, approximately 15% being singletons. The table lists this clonotype with a few counts. Its matching antigen is unknown. J is TRBJ2-1 and V is TRBV5-1, with 15 bases that match TRBD2. The receptor's source is a male donor with ankylosing spondylitis or in good health (not recorded which). Sequenced material: blood, either unsorted or a sorted T cell fraction (not recorded which). The CDR3 DNA is TGCGCCAGCAGCGTCTCCCGGACTAGCGGGAGGGACGATGAGCAGTTCTTC. Protein: CASSVSRTSGRDDEQFF.